This T cell receptor beta chain was sequenced for a study of blood T cell repertoires in COVID-19. Turning to the study itself: Donors in the United States, Italy and Spain gave samples during acute or convalescent COVID-19. Sources were T cells, B-cell-depleted T cells, or PBMCs; the material itself was cDNA or gDNA.

As regards this clone: This same CDR3 is encoded by further DNA sequences in the sample.

As handled by the study authors: The authors estimated nucleated cell counts from reference gene primer amplification. Repertoires were generated with immunoSEQ multiplex PCR, while TCRdb's copy carries only in-frame clones and drops some. That table furnishes V, J and clone size, whereas the DNA furnished D and trimming. Of roughly 98,000 clones in the sample, 80% to 90% were seen once. From germline, CDR1 is SGDLS and CDR2 YYNGEE. The V gene end was trimmed by 1 base and the J gene end by 9 bases; junction bases not matched to a gene: 1. The CDR3 totals 14 residues. The TCR originated in a human donor in a cohort sampled during active COVID-19. The sample consisted of peripheral blood. The J gene is TRBJ1-6, the V gene TRBV9; 10 nucleotides agree with TRBD1. CDR3 sequence (DNA): TGTGCCAGCAGCGTACGGGACAGGGGTTCACCCCTCCACTTT. This translates into CASSVRDRGSPLHF.